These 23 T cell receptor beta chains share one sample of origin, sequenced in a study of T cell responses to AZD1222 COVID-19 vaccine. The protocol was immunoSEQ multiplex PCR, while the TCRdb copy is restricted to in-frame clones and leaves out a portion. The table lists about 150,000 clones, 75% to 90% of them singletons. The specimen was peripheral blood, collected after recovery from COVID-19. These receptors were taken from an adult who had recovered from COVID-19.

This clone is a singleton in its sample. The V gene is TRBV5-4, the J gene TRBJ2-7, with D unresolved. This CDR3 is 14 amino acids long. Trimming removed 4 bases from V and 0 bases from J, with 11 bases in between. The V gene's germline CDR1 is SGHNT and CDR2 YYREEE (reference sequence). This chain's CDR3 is CASSADGDSYEQYF. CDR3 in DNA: TGTGCCAGCAGCGCGGACGGAGACTCCTACGAGCAGTACTTC.

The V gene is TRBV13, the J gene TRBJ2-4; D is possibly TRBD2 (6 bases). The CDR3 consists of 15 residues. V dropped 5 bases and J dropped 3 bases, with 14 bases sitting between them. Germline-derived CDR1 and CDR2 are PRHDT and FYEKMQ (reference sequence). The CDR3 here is CASSGRGGIKNIQYF. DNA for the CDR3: TGTGCCAGCAGCGGCCGAGGAGGGATCAAAAACATTCAGTACTTC.

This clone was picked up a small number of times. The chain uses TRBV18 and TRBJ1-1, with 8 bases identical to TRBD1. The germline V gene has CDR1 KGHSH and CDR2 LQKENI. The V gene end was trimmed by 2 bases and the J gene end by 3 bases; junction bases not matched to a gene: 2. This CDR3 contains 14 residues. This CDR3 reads CASSPKTGDTEAFF. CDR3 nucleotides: TGTGCCAGCTCACCAAAGACAGGGGACACTGAAGCTTTCTTT.

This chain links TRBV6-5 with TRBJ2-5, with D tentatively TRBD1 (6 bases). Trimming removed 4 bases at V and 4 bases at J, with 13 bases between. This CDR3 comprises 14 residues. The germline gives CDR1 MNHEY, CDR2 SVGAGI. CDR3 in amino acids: CASSWSGALETQYF. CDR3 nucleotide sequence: TGTGCCAGCAGTTGGTCAGGGGCTCTAGAGACCCAGTACTTC.

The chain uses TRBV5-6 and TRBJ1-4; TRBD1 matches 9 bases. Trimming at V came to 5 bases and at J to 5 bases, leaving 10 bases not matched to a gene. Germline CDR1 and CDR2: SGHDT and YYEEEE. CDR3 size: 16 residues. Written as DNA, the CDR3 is TGTGCCAGCAGTTTTCAAACAGGGGGCGGAAATGAAAAACTGTTTTTT. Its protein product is CASSFQTGGGNEKLFF.

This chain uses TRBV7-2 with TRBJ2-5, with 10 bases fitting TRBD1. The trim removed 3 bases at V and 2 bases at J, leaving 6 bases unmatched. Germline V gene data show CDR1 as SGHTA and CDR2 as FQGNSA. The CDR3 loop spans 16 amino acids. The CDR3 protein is CASSLVDRGTQETQYF. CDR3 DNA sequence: TGTGCCAGCAGCTTGGTGGACAGGGGGACACAAGAGACCCAGTACTTC.

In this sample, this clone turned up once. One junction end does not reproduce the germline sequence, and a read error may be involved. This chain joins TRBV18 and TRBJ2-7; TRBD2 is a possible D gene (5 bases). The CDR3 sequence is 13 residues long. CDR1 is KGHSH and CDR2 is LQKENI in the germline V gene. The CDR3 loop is CASAPRPAAEQYF. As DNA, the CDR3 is TGTGCCAGCGCACCTCGGCCAGCGGCCGAGCAGTACTTC.

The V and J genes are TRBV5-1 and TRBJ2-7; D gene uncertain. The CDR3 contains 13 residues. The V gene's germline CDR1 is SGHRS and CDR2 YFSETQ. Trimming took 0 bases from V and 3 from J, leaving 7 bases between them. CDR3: CASSLDGIYEQYF. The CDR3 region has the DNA TGCGCCAGCAGCTTGGACGGAATCTACGAGCAGTACTTC. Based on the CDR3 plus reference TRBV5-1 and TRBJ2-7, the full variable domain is KAGVTQTPRYLIKTRGQQVTLSCSPISGHRSVSWYQQTPGQGLQFLFEYFSETQRNKGNFPGRFSGRQFSNSRSEMNVSTLELGDSALYLCASSLDGIYEQYFGPGTRLTVT.

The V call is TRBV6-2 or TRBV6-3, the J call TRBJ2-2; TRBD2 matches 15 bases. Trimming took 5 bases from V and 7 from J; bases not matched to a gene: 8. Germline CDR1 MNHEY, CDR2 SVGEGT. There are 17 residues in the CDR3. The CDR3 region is CASSRGLAGGSGGELFF. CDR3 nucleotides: TGTGCCAGCAGTCGGGGACTAGCGGGAGGTTCTGGCGGGGAGCTGTTTTTT.

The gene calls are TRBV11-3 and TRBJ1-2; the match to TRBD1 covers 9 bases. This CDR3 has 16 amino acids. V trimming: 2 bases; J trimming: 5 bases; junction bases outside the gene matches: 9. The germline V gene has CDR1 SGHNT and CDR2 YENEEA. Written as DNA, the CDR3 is TGTGCCAGCAGCTTACCCGAGGGACAGGGTCGGTATGGCTACACCTTC. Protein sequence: CASSLPEGQGRYGYTF. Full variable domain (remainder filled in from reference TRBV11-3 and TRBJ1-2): EAGVVQSPRYKIIEKKQPVAFWCNPISGHNTLYWYLQNLGQGPELLIRYENEEAVDDSQLPKDRFSAERLKGVDSTLKIQPAELGDSAVYLCASSLPEGQGRYGYTFGSGTRLTVV.

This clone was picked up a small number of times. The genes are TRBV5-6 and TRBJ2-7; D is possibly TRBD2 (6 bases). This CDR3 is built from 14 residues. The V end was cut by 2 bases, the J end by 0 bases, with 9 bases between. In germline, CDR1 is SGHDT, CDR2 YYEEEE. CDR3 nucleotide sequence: TGTGCCAGCAGCTTAGGAGGGAACTCCTACGAGCAGTACTTC. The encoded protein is CASSLGGNSYEQYF.

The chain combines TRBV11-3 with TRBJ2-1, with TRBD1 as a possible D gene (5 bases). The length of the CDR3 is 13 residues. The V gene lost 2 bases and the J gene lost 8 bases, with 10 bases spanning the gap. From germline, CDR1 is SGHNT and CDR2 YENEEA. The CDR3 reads CASSLTLGDEQFF. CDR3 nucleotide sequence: TGTGCCAGCAGCTTAACCCTAGGGGATGAGCAGTTCTTC.

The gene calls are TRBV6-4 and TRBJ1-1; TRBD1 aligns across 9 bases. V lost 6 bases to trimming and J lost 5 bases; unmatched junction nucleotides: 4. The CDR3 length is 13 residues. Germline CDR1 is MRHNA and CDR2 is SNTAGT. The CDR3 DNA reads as TGTGCCAGCAGAGGACAGGGGAGGACTGAAGCTTTCTTT. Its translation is CASRGQGRTEAFF.

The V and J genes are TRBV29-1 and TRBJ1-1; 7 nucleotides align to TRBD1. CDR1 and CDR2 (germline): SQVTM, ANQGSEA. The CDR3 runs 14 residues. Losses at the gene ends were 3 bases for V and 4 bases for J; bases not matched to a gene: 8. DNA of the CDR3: TGCAGCGTTGAGTCCCGGACAGGAGGCACTGAAGCTTTCTTT. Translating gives CSVESRTGGTEAFF. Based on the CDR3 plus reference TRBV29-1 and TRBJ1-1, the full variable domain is SAVISQKPSRDICQRGTSLTIQCQVDSQVTMMFWYRQQPGQSLTLIATANQGSEATYESGFVIDKFPISRPNLTFSTLTVSNMSPEDSSIYLCSVESRTGGTEAFFGQGTRLTVV.

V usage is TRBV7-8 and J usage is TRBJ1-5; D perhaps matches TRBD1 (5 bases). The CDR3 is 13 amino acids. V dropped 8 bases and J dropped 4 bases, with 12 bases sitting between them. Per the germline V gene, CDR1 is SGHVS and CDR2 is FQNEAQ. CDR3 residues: CASGRAGNQPQHF. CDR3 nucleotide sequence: TGTGCCAGCGGGCGGGCAGGGAATCAGCCCCAGCATTTT.

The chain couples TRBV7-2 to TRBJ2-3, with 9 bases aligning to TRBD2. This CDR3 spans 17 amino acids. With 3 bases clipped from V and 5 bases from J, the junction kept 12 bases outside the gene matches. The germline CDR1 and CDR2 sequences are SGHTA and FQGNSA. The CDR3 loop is CASSLARASGILDTQYF. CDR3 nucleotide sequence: TGTGCCAGCAGCTTGGCTCGGGCTAGCGGGATATTAGATACGCAGTATTTT.

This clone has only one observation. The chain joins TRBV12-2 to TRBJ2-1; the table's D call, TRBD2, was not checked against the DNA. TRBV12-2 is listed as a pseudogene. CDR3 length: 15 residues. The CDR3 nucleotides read TGTGCAAGTCGCTCCTTAGACGGGAAAGGGAATGAGCAGTTCTTC. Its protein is CASRSLDGKGNEQFF.

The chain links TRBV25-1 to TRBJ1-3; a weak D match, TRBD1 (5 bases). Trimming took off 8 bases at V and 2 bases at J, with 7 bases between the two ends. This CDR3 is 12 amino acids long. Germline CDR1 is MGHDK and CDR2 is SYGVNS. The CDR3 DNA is TGTGCCAGCGCAGGGACTGGAAACACCATATATTTT. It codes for CASAGTGNTIYF.

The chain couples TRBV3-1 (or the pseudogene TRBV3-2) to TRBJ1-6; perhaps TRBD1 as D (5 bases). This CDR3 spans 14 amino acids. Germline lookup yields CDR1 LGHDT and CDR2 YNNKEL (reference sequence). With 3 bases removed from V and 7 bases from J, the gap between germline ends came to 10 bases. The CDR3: CASSHQGGNSPLHF. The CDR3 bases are TGTGCCAGCAGCCACCAGGGTGGGAATTCACCCCTCCACTTT.

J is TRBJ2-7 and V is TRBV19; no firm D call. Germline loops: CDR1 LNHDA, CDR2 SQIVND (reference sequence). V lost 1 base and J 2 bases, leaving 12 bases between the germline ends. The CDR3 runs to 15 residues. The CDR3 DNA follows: TGTGCCAGTAGTATAGTATCCGGGTACACCTACGAGCAGTACTTC. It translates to CASSIVSGYTYEQYF.

The CDR3 protein is CASSLAGRRATQYF. As DNA, the CDR3 is TGTGCCAGCAGCTTAGCCGGCCGGCGTGCGACGCAGTATTTT. The chain recombines TRBV7-2 with TRBJ2-3; no clear D. The germline V gene encodes CDR1 SGHTA and CDR2 FQGNSA. This CDR3 is built from 14 residues. The ends were cut back, 0 bases at V and 9 bases at J, with 13 bases in the middle.

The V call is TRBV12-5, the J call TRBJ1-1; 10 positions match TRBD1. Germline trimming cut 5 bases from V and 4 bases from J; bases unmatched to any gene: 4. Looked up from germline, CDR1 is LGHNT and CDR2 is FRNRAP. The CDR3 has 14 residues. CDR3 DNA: TGTGCTAGTGGTCCTCGGACAGGGGGCACTGAAGCTTTCTTT. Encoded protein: CASGPRTGGTEAFF.

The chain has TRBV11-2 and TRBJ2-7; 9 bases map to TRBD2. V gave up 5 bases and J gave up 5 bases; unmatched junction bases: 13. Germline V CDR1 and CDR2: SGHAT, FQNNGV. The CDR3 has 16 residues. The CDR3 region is CASSPRFDSGGNEQYF. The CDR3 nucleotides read TGTGCCAGCAGCCCCCGGTTCGATAGCGGGGGCAACGAGCAGTACTTC.